This TCR beta chain appears in the sequencing data of a study of T cell clonotyping in hematopoietic cell transplantation. Study background: Cytoreduction preceded collection of pretransplant recipient samples.

Regarding the study as a whole: At the given depth, recipient repertoires were over 95% de novo clonotypes. Recipient TCR diversity dropped after transplant; expanded clonotypes rose from day 30 to 180. Cells were unsorted, so CD4 and CD8 contributions were not separated.

In germline, CDR1 is SNHLY, CDR2 FYNNEI. The J segment lost 6 bases and the V segment lost 5 bases, leaving 3 bases of the junction unmatched. The CDR3 extends over 14 amino acids. Stated time point: recipient sample about 28 days before transplant, after cytoreduction. TCRdb's copy holds only in-frame clones and misses some; the assay was immunoSEQ multiplex PCR. The profile shows tens of thousands of clones, roughly 70% of them singletons. Regarding this clone: Its antigen is not identified.

The V and J genes are TRBV2 and TRBJ1-4, with TRBD1 matching over 10 bases. The sample was peripheral blood mononuclear cells, taken before stem cell transplant. The receptor comes from a man aged 50 to 60 with myelodysplastic syndrome. Some clones in this sample may be carry-over from other donors' samples. CDR3 sequence (DNA): TGTGCCAGCAGTTTCGGGACAGGGGATGAAAAACTGTTTTTT. Translation gives CASSFGTGDEKLFF. Together with reference TRBV2 and TRBJ1-4, the CDR3 gives the full variable domain: EPEVTQTPSHQVTQMGQEVILRCVPISNHLYFYWYRQILGQKVEFLVSFYNNEISEKSEIFDDQFSVERPDGSNFTLKIRSTKLEDSAMYFCASSFGTGDEKLFFGSGTQLSVL.